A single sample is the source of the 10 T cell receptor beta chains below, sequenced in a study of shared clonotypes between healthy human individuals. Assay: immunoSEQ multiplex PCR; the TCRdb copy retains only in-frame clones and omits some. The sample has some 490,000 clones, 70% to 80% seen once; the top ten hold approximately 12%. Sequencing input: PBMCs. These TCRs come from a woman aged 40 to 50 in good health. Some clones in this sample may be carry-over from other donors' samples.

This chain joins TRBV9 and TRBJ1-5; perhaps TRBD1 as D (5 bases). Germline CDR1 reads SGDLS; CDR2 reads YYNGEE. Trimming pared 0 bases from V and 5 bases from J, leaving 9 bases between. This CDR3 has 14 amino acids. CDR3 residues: CASSVGLQDQPQHF. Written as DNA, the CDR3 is TGTGCCAGCAGCGTAGGCCTACAGGATCAGCCCCAGCATTTT.

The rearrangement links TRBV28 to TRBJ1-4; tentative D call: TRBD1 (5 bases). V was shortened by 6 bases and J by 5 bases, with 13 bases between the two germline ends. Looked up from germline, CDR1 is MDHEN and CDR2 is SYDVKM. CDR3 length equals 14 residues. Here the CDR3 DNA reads TGTGCCAGCAGGGTAGGGACGCCAAATGAAAAACTGTTTTTT. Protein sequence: CASRVGTPNEKLFF.

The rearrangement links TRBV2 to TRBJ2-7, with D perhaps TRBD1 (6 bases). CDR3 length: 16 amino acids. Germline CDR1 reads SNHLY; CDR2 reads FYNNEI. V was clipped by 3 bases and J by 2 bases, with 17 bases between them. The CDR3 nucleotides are TGTGCCAGCAGTGACCCCGGCCTGACAGGACCCTACGAGCAGTACTTC. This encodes CASSDPGLTGPYEQYF.

The CDR3 spells CASSPLRTSGTDTQYF. The CDR3 region has the DNA TGTGCCAGCAGCCCTCTACGGACTAGCGGCACAGATACGCAGTATTTT. The gene calls are TRBV7-2 and TRBJ2-3; 9 bases line up with TRBD2. The CDR3 extends over 16 amino acids. V trimming: 5 bases; J trimming: 1 base; junction bases outside the gene matches: 7. From germline, CDR1 is SGHTA and CDR2 FQGNSA.

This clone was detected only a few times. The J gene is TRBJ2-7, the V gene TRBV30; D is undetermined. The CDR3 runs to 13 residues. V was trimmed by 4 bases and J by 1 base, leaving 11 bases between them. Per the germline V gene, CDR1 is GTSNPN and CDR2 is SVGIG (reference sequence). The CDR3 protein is CAWNLERSYEQYF. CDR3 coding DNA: TGTGCCTGGAACCTCGAGAGATCCTACGAGCAGTACTTC.

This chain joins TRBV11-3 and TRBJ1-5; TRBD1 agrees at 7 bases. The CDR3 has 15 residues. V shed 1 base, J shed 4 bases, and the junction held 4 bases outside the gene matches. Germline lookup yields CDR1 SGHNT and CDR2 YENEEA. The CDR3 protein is CASSLATTGNQPQHF. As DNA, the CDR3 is TGTGCCAGCAGCTTAGCGACGACAGGGAATCAGCCCCAGCATTTT.

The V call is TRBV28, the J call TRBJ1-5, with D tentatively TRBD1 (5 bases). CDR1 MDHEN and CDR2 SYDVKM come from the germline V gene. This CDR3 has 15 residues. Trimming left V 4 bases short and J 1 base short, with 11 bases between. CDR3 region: CASSSGTASNQPQHF. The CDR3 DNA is TGTGCCAGCAGTTCCGGGACTGCCAGCAATCAGCCCCAGCATTTT.

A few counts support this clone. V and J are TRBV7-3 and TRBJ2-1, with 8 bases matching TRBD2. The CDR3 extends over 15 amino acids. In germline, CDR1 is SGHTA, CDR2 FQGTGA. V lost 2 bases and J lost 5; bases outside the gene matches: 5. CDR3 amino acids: CASSLFGTRNNEQFF. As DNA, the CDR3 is TGTGCCAGCAGCTTATTTGGGACTAGAAACAATGAGCAGTTCTTC.

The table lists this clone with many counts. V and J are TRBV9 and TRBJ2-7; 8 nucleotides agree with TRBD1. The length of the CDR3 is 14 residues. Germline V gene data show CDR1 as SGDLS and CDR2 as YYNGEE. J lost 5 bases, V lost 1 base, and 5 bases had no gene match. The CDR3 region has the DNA TGTGCCAGCAGCGTACAGGGGGCTTCTCACGAGCAGTACTTC. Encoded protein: CASSVQGASHEQYF.

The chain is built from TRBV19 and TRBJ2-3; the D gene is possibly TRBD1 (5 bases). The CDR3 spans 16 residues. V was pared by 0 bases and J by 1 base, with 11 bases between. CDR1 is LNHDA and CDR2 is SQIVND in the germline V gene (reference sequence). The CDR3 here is CASSIEGRAGTDTQYF. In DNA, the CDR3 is TGTGCCAGTAGTATAGAAGGCAGGGCCGGCACAGATACGCAGTATTTT.